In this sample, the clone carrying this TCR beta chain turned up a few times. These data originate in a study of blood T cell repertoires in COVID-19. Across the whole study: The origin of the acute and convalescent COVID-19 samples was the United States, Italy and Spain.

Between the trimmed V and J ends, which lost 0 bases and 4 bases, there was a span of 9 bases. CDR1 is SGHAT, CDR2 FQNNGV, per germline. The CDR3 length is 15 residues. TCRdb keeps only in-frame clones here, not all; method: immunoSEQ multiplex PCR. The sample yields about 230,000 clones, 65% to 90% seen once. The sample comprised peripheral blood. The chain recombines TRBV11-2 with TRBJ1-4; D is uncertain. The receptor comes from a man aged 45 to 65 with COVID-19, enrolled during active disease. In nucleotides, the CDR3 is TGTGCCAGCAGCTTAGAAGGGAGGAATAATGAAAAACTGTTTTTT. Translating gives CASSLEGRNNEKLFF.